This entry concerns a single TCR beta chain. This sample is part of a study of T cell changes during pregnancy in multiple sclerosis. The data were produced by immunoSEQ multiplex PCR, yet TCRdb's version contains in-frame clones alone and is incomplete. The sample comprises about 56,000 clones, 75% to 95% of which are singletons, and roughly 2% rests with the top ten. Germline loops: CDR1 SGHKS, CDR2 YYEKEE (reference sequence). Trimming cost V 2 bases and J 4 bases, with 9 bases left between them. The CDR3 loop spans 13 amino acids. This clonotype was sampled from a female donor in good health, enrolled as a control in a pregnancy study. Sequencing used peripheral blood, obtained in the first trimester of pregnancy. The chain carries TRBV5-5 and TRBJ1-2, with D uncertain. The CDR3 DNA follows: TGTGCCAGCAGCTTCACCACAGTCTATGGCTACACCTTC. Encoded protein: CASSFTTVYGYTF.